Listed below are T cell receptor beta chains from one sample, sequenced in a study of cytomegalovirus exposure and HLA in healthy donors. Assay used: immunoSEQ multiplex PCR; TCRdb lists only in-frame clones, some missing. Among roughly 100,000 clones listed, 60% to 80% were seen once. Sequences were obtained from PBMCs. These receptors all stem from a woman aged 60 to 75 in good health and CMV-seropositive. The CDR3 runs from the conserved cysteine through the conserved F or W. D genes are given only for firm matches. Part of the rows lack a size; the others show once, few, many or a class for expanded clones.

TRBD1	TRBJ2-7	-	TRBV9	TGTGCCAGCAGCACTGACCCAGGGGGCTTTAACGAGCAGTACTTC	CASSTDPGGFNEQYF
TRBD1	TRBJ1-5	-	TRBV7-6	TGTGCCAGCAGCTTAGGAGGGACAGAGAATCAGCCCCAGCATTTT	CASSLGGTENQPQHF
TRBD2	TRBJ2-1	-	TRBV2	TGTGCCAGCACCCTTGATAGCGGGAGCGGGAATGAGCAGTTCTTC	CASTLDSGSGNEQFF
TRBD2	TRBJ2-1	-	TRBV10-3	TGTGCCATCAGCGGACTAGCGGGAGGGCCTCGGCCTTACAATGAGCAGTTCTTC	CAISGLAGGPRPYNEQFF
-	TRBJ2-1	few	TRBV4-1	TGCGCCAGCAGCCCACAGATCTCCGGCGAGCAGTTCTTC	CASSPQISGEQFF
-	TRBJ2-7	-	TRBV4-1	TGCGCCAGCAGCCAAGATTTGACTTACTACGAGCAGTACTTC	CASSQDLTYYEQYF
-	TRBJ1-1	-	TRBV6-1	TGTGCCAGCAGGGAATTTGTTACAACGAACACTGAAGCTTTCTTT	CASREFVTTNTEAFF
-	TRBJ1-5	-	TRBV28	TGTGCCAGCAGTTTGGGGGGTAGAAATCAGCCCCAGCATTTT	CASSLGGRNQPQHF
-	TRBJ1-3	-	TRBV19	TGTGCCAGTAGTCCAGACGGACTTGCTGCCCGCTCTGGAAACACCATATATTTT	CASSPDGLAARSGNTIYF
-	TRBJ1-1	-	TRBV29-1	TGCAGCGTTGATCGGGGGAGGGGTTTCTTT	CSVDRGRGFF
TRBD1	TRBJ1-2	-	TRBV7-9	TGTGCCAGCAGCTCAACCCGGACAGGGAAGGGCTACACCTTC	CASSSTRTGKGYTF
TRBD1	TRBJ1-2	-	TRBV6-5	TGTGCCAGCAGTCGTCGACAGGGGGGCTACACCTTC	CASSRRQGGYTF
TRBD1	TRBJ2-5	-	TRBV27	TGTGCCAGCCGGGGGACAGGGGCCGTCCGGACCCAGTACTTC	CASRGTGAVRTQYF
-	TRBJ1-6	-	TRBV30	TGTGCCTGGAGTTCTTACAGGGTTCCTGATTCACCCCTCCACTTT	CAWSSYRVPDSPLHF
-	TRBJ2-5	-	TRBV9	TGTGCCAGCATCTGGGCCACCCAATTCCAAGAGACCCAGTACTTC	CASIWATQFQETQYF
-	TRBJ2-1	many	TRBV27	TGTGCCACCTATTCGCCCTCTTGGCAGGGGAATGAGCAGTTCTTC	CATYSPSWQGNEQFF
TRBD1	TRBJ2-7	once	TRBV5-1	TGCGCCAGCAGCTTGGAAACAGGGGGGAGCGAGCAGTACTTC	CASSLETGGSEQYF
TRBD2	TRBJ2-7	-	TRBV9	TGTGCCAGCAGCGCGAGCACGGGAGGGTTCTACGAGCAGTACTTC	CASSASTGGFYEQYF
-	TRBJ2-7	-	TRBV7-9	TGTGCCAGCAGCGGAGATAGACGCGAGCAGTACTTC	CASSGDRREQYF
TRBD2	TRBJ2-3	-	TRBV30	TGTGCCTGGACTCGAAGCGGGAGGTTTAGCACAGATACGCAGTATTTT	CAWTRSGRFSTDTQYF
TRBD1	TRBJ2-7	-	TRBV6-5	TGTGCCAGCGGCCGTAGGGACAGATTCGAGCAGTACTTC	CASGRRDRFEQYF
-	TRBJ1-3	-	TRBV5-5	TGTGCCAGCAGCCTCCCAAATCAGGCTGGAAACACCATATATTTT	CASSLPNQAGNTIYF
TRBD2	TRBJ2-5	-	TRBV5-7	TGTGCCAGCAGGCTCAGACTAGCGGGAGGAGAGACCCAGTACTTC	CASRLRLAGGETQYF
-	TRBJ2-1	-	TRBV7-9	TGTGCCAGCAGCCTCGGTATTGGCTCCTACAATGAGCAGTTCTTC	CASSLGIGSYNEQFF
-	TRBJ1-1	-	TRBV7-8	TGTGCCAGCAGTCTACTGAGCACTGAAGCTTTCTTT	CASSLLSTEAFF
-	TRBJ1-4	-	TRBV30	TGTGCCTGGACCCGGACAGTAAATGAAAAACTGTTTTTT	CAWTRTVNEKLFF
TRBD2	TRBJ2-2	-	TRBV6-4	TGTGCCAGCAGTCCTATAGCGGGAGCCACCGGGGAGCTGTTTTTT	CASSPIAGATGELFF
-	TRBJ1-2	-	TRBV9	TGTGCCAGCAGCGGAGCAGGGCAGTCTTCTAACTATGGCTACACCTTC	CASSGAGQSSNYGYTF
TRBD1	TRBJ1-2	few	TRBV2	TGTGCCAGCAAACCGACAGGGGGCTCGAGTGGCTACACCTTC	CASKPTGGSSGYTF
TRBD1	TRBJ1-2	-	TRBV15	TGTGCCACCAGCAGAGGACAGGGACCATATGGCTACACCTTC	CATSRGQGPYGYTF
TRBD1	TRBJ1-2	-	TRBV25-1	TGTGCCAGCAGTGCACAGGGGACAGCTAACTATGGCTACACCTTC	CASSAQGTANYGYTF